Below are 23 T cell receptor beta chains sequenced from a single sample in a study of tumor-infiltrating lymphocytes in primary liver carcinoma. Unsorted whole blood served as the source of blood RNA, and germline DNA was extracted as well. The input was 450 to 500 ng total RNA; TCR beta cDNA was made from it with a constant-region primer. Sequencing libraries for TCR beta derived from three nested multiplex PCR rounds that used slightly modified ARM-PCR. Primers for the first two PCR rounds were TRBV1-TRBV30 forward primers and a C-beta reverse primer (roughly 10 cycles per round). TCRdb reprocessed the multiplex PCR reads via MiXCR and lists one record per CDR3 protein. The sample lists about 310,000 distinct CDR3 sequences, approximately 65% occurring once. Sequencing was done on a sample of peripheral blood. The receptors shown here come from a man aged 40-49 years with primary liver carcinoma and hepatitis B virus infection.

The genes are TRBV5-1 and TRBJ1-2, with D tentatively TRBD1 (5 bases). Germline values: CDR1 SGHRS, CDR2 YFSETQ. Deletions cut 2 bases from V and 8 bases from J, with 13 bases between. The CDR3 consists of 13 residues. CDR3 DNA: TGCGCCAGCAGCTTAGTAGGGGCCGGCGGCTACACCTTC. Its protein product is CASSLVGAGGYTF. The full variable domain, with the rest looked up from reference TRBV5-1 and TRBJ1-2, is KAGVTQTPRYLIKTRGQQVTLSCSPISGHRSVSWYQQTPGQGLQFLFEYFSETQRNKGNFPGRFSGRQFSNSRSEMNVSTLELGDSALYLCASSLVGAGGYTFGSGTRLTVV.

V is TRBV19 and J is TRBJ2-2; D gene ambiguous. There are 12 residues in the CDR3. V was cut by 10 bases and J by 3 bases, with 9 bases left in between. In germline, CDR1 is LNHDA, CDR2 SQIVND (reference sequence). DNA for the CDR3: TGTGCCACCACCCTTTACACCGGGGAGCTGTTTTTT. Translation gives CATTLYTGELFF.

Details on this clonotype: The junction and the germline gene differ at one end; a read error may be behind it. The chain uses TRBV5-1 and TRBJ1-1, with D possibly TRBD1 on 5 matching bases. CDR1 and CDR2 from the germline V gene are SGHRS and YFSETQ. This CDR3 is 13 amino acids long. The CDR3 spells CVSSLGQNTEAFF. The CDR3 DNA reads as TGCGTCAGCAGCTTAGGACAGAACACTGAAGCTTTCTTT.

This clonotype occurred once. DNA for the CDR3: TGTGCCAGCAGCCCTGGAGCGGGCCGCACAGATACGCAGTATTTT. It translates to CASSPGAGRTDTQYF. The J gene is TRBJ2-3, the V gene TRBV9; perhaps TRBD2 as D (6 bases). Germline CDR1 reads SGDLS; CDR2 reads YYNGEE. The CDR3 loop spans 15 amino acids. V lost 4 bases to trimming and J lost 1 base, with 13 bases between them.

A remark on this clonotype: A junction end diverges from the germline sequence, so it may reflect a read error. V gene TRBV6-1 combines with J gene TRBJ1-1; 7 bases map to TRBD1. The CDR3 has 15 amino acids. Germline loops: CDR1 MNHNS, CDR2 SASEGT. The CDR3 is CASRLFRDSNIEAFF. The CDR3 DNA reads TGTGCCAGCAGGCTCTTCCGGGACAGTAACATTGAAGCTTTCTTT.

Worth noting for this clonotype: This likely comes from a read error, as the CDR3 has no conserved phenylalanine or tryptophan at its end. The chain combines TRBV5-1 with TRBJ1-6; D possibly corresponds to TRBD1 (5 bases). This CDR3 has 16 residues. Germline CDR1 SGHRS, CDR2 YFSETQ. The V end lost 0 bases, the J end lost 5 bases, and 12 bases lay between the germline ends. CDR3 in amino acids: CASSLGPGPNNSPLHI. CDR3 DNA: TGCGCCAGCAGCTTGGGACCGGGACCAAATAATTCACCCCTCCACATT.

This clonotype was picked up many times. The chain employs TRBV5-4 and TRBJ2-3; D ambiguous. Trimming removed 2 bases at V and 1 base at J, with 5 bases between. From germline, CDR1 is SGHNT and CDR2 YYREEE (reference sequence). This CDR3 spans 13 amino acids. For the CDR3, the DNA is TGTGCCAGCAGCTTACGGGGCACAGATACGCAGTATTTT. This translates into CASSLRGTDTQYF.

Notes on this clonotype: One junction end does not reproduce the germline sequence, and a read error may be involved. The chain couples TRBV5-1 to TRBJ1-2, with TRBD1 matching 8 bases. The CDR3 runs 15 residues. Germline V gene sequence: CDR1 SGHRS, CDR2 YFSETQ. CDR3 DNA sequence: TGCGCCAGCAGCTTGGCCGGGACAGGTGTCGATGGTTACACCTTC. Translation gives CASSLAGTGVDGYTF.

This chain joins TRBV5-1 and TRBJ2-1; no clear D gene. The ends were cut back, 2 bases at V and 9 bases at J, with 15 bases in the middle. Germline CDR1 SGHRS, CDR2 YFSETQ. The CDR3 covers 14 residues. The CDR3 loop is CASSLTDPSGEQFF. The CDR3 DNA sequence: TGCGCCAGCAGCTTAACAGATCCTAGTGGTGAGCAGTTCTTC.

On this clonotype itself: A junction boundary mismatches the germline segment, possibly from a read error. This chain joins TRBV11-3 and TRBJ2-1, with 10 bases that match TRBD2. The CDR3 is 15 residues long. Germline V gene data show CDR1 as SGHNT and CDR2 as YENEEA. CDR3 in amino acids: CASNLSAGGLNEQFF. In DNA form, the CDR3 reads TGTGCTAGCAACTTATCAGCGGGAGGGCTCAATGAGCAGTTCTTC. The variable domain in full, completed from reference TRBV11-3 and TRBJ2-1, reads EAGVVQSPRYKIIEKKQPVAFWCNPISGHNTLYWYLQNLGQGPELLIRYENEEAVDDSQLPKDRFSAERLKGVDSTLKIQPAELGDSAVYLCASNLSAGGLNEQFFGPGTRLTVL.

Turning to this clonotype: A much larger clone lies one base from this, so it may be a read error. This chain connects TRBV10-3 to TRBJ2-5; a possible D gene is TRBD2 (6 bases). Trimming removed 7 bases at V and 3 bases at J, with 15 bases between. This CDR3 has 14 amino acids. Germline V gene sequence: CDR1 ENHRY, CDR2 SYGVKD. CDR3: CAIKKGDWEETQYF. The CDR3 DNA reads TGTGCCATCAAAAAAGGGGACTGGGAAGAGACCCAGTACTTC.

With regard to this clonotype: One junction end does not reproduce the germline sequence, and a read error may be involved. The chain links TRBV13 to TRBJ2-7, with TRBD1 matching 8 bases. The germline V gene encodes CDR1 PRHDT and CDR2 FYEKMQ (reference sequence). This CDR3 has 14 residues. CDR3 sequence: CASSSTGDIYGQYF. CDR3 bases: TGTGCCAGCAGCTCGACAGGGGACATCTACGGGCAGTACTTC.

The chain is built from TRBV6-2 or TRBV6-3 and TRBJ1-1; D uncertain. The ends were cut back, 8 bases at V and 2 bases at J, with 12 bases in the middle. The CDR3 contains 13 residues. Germline loops: CDR1 MNHEY, CDR2 SVGEGT. This chain's CDR3 is CASQLTENTEAFF. As DNA, the CDR3 is TGTGCCAGCCAACTGACGGAAAACACTGAAGCTTTCTTT.

With respect to this clonotype: The junction departs from the called germline gene at one end, perhaps through a read error. The chain joins TRBV10-3 to TRBJ2-7; 8 nucleotides match TRBD2. The CDR3 consists of 16 residues. The germline CDR1 and CDR2 sequences are ENHRY and SYGVKD. The CDR3: CAISESRTGGLYGQYF. In DNA, the CDR3 is TGTGCCATCAGTGAGTCTAGGACGGGGGGGCTCTACGGGCAGTACTTC.

Notes on this clonotype: A much larger clonotype is one base distant, so this may be a read error. The rearrangement links TRBV6-2 or TRBV6-3 to TRBJ2-5; D uncertain. This CDR3 is built from 13 residues. Germline-derived CDR1 and CDR2 are MNHEY and SVGEGT. CDR3 in DNA: TGTGCCAGCAGTTACGGCGGAAAAGAGGCCCAGTACTTC. This translates into CASSYGGKEAQYF.

In regard to this clonotype: A much larger clonotype is one base distant, so this may be a read error. The chain carries TRBV6-5 and TRBJ2-5, with TRBD1 matching 7 bases. The CDR3 sequence is 17 residues long. Germline lookup yields CDR1 MNHEY and CDR2 SVGAGI. The CDR3 loop is CACSQGWDSLFQETQYF. The CDR3 DNA follows: TGTGCCTGCAGCCAGGGGTGGGACAGCCTTTTCCAAGAGACCCAGTACTTC.

As to this clonotype: This clone may be a read error of a much larger clone one base away. J is TRBJ2-5 and V is TRBV6-2 or TRBV6-3, with TRBD2 matching over 11 bases. In germline, CDR1 is MNHEY, CDR2 SVGEGT. The CDR3 length is 18 residues. CDR3 DNA: TGTGCCAGCAGTTACGCCCCGGGACTAGCGGACTACCAAGGGACCCAGTACTTC. Translating it yields CASSYAPGLADYQGTQYF.

As concerns this clonotype: Mismatch with germline at one junction end may stem from a read error. The chain recombines TRBV11-3 with TRBJ2-3; perhaps TRBD1 as D (6 bases). CDR1 and CDR2 (germline): SGHNT, YENEEA. This CDR3 has 15 residues. CDR3 DNA: TGTGTCAGCAGCTCTGCGGACACAGGGCCAGATACACAGTATTTT. Translating it yields CVSSSADTGPDTQYF.

This clonotype was counted between two and nine times. The rearrangement uses TRBV21-1 and TRBJ2-1; TRBD2, the D gene given by the table, was not confirmed from the DNA. TRBV21-1 is an annotated pseudogene. This CDR3 has 16 residues. Here the CDR3 DNA reads TGTGCCAGCAGCAATCTACTAGCGGGAGAGAACAATGAGCAGTTCTTC. It specifies CASSNLLAGENNEQFF.

This clonotype was seen repeatedly, ten times or more. The rearrangement joins TRBV12-3 or TRBV12-4 to TRBJ2-4, with 8 bases that match TRBD1. The CDR3 totals 13 residues. The junction had 4 bases not matched to a gene; V was cut back by 6 bases and J by 6 bases. CDR3 DNA sequence: TGTGCCAGCAGACAAGGACAGGGAAACATTCAGTACTTC. Translating it yields CASRQGQGNIQYF.

In the case of this clonotype: This may arise from a read error, as a much more abundant clone is one base away. V usage is TRBV5-4 and J usage is TRBJ2-3, with D perhaps TRBD2 (6 bases). This CDR3 has 14 amino acids. Deletions cut 6 bases from V and 2 bases from J, with 13 bases between. Germline assignment: CDR1 SGHNT and CDR2 YYREEE (reference sequence). CDR3 loop: CASKRRENTDTQYF. The CDR3 DNA is TGTGCCAGCAAGAGACGGGAGAACACAGATACGCAGTATTTT.

This clonotype has just a few counts. A read error is possible here, since a much larger clone lies one base away. The V call is TRBV29-1, the J call TRBJ2-2; no reliable D call. The CDR3 is 12 residues long. CDR1 SQVTM and CDR2 ANQGSEA come from the germline V gene. CDR3 protein: CRGWEHAGELFF. In nucleotides, the CDR3 is TGCAGAGGATGGGAACACGCCGGGGAGCTGTTTTTT.

The chain uses TRBV28 and TRBJ1-3; D call uncertain. V was pared by 7 bases and J by 9 bases, with 10 bases between. The CDR3 has 11 residues. Germline V gene sequence: CDR1 MDHEN, CDR2 SYDVKM. CDR3 DNA: TGTGCCAGCACCCAGAGCCGCACCATATATTTT. Protein: CASTQSRTIYF. Supplemented by reference TRBV28 and TRBJ1-3, the full variable domain reads DVKVTQSSRYLVKRTGEKVFLECVQDMDHENMFWYRQDPGLGLRLIYFSYDVKMKEKGDIPEGYSVSREKKERFSLILESASTNQTSMYLCASTQSRTIYFGEGSWLTVV.